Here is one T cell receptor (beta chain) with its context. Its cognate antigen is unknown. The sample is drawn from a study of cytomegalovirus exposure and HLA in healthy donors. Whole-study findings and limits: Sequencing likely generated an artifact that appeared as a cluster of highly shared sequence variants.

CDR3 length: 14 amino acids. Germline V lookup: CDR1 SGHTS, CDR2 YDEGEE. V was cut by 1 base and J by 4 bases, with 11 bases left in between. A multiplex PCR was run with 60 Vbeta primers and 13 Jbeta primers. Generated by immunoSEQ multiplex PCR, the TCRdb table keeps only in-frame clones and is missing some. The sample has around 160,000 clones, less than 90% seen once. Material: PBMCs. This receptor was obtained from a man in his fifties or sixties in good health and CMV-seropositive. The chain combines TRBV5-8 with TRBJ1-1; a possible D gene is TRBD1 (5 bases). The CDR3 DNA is TGTGCCAGCAGCTTGCTGGGGGGACCCACTGAAGCTTTCTTT. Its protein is CASSLLGGPTEAFF.